Below, one T cell receptor (beta chain) is given with its context. What it binds is not known. The sample holds other DNA sequences that translate to the same CDR3. This entry is derived from a study of cytomegalovirus exposure and HLA in healthy donors. Findings and limits, study-wide: A later analysis showed TCR association rates differing by HLA locus, peaking at DRB1 and lowest at HLA-C. With high specificity and sensitivity, the classifier reportedly diagnosed cytomegalovirus status.

Amplification used 60 Vbeta primers and 13 Jbeta primers. The repertoire was sequenced with immunoSEQ multiplex PCR; TCRdb's copy has only in-frame clones and lacks some. The table records about 220,000 clones, over 70% of them present only once. V lost 4 bases and J lost 5; bases outside the gene matches: 14. The CDR3 has 17 amino acids. Per the germline V gene, CDR1 is MGHDK and CDR2 is SYGVNS. Sequencing was done on a sample of PBMCs. The TCR originated in a boy aged 2 to 9 in good health and CMV-seronegative. The gene calls are TRBV25-1 and TRBJ2-1; 7 positions agree with TRBD2. Here the CDR3 DNA reads TGTGCCAGCAGTGCGCCGGTCGCGGGGGTAAGGCACAATGAGCAGTTCTTC. Its protein is CASSAPVAGVRHNEQFF.